These T cell receptor beta chains were read from a single sample in a study of spatial heterogeneity in lung cancer. TCRdb re-called the 5' RACE reads with MiXCR, one entry per CDR3 protein. Of thousands of distinct CDR3 sequences listed, approximately 5.3% are singletons. The sample here was lung tumor tissue, taken at surgery. These receptors were collected from a male donor with early-stage non-small cell lung cancer. CDR3s include the opening cysteine and the closing phenylalanine or tryptophan. The order of the fields is J gene, clone size, D gene, V gene, CDR3 DNA, CDR3 protein. A D gene is named only where the DNA matches it firmly. The size of a clone is reported for some rows only, either as once, few or many, or as a class for expanded clones.

j_gene: TRBJ2-7
abundance: many
d_gene: TRBD2
v_gene: TRBV18
CDR3nt: TGTGCCAGCTCACCAGCGGCGGGAGGCCCCTACGAGCAGTACTTC
CDR3aa: CASSPAAGGPYEQYF

j_gene: TRBJ2-2
abundance: many
d_gene: TRBD1
v_gene: TRBV28
CDR3nt: TGTGCCAGCAGTTTTGACAGGGTGATTTCCGGGGAGCTGTTTTTT
CDR3aa: CASSFDRVISGELFF

j_gene: TRBJ1-2
abundance: -
d_gene: -
v_gene: TRBV20-1
CDR3nt: TGCAGTGGGCTGGGGGGCAGGGAAGCCGGCTACACCTTC
CDR3aa: CSGLGGREAGYTF

j_gene: TRBJ1-5
abundance: many
d_gene: -
v_gene: TRBV2
CDR3nt: TGTGCCAGCGTCCCAGGGCTCAATCAGCCCCAGCATTTT
CDR3aa: CASVPGLNQPQHF

j_gene: TRBJ1-2
abundance: medium-sized
d_gene: -
v_gene: TRBV20-1
CDR3nt: TGCAGTGCTTCCCTTTTTAACTATGGCTACACCTTC
CDR3aa: CSASLFNYGYTF

j_gene: TRBJ2-7
abundance: many
d_gene: TRBD2
v_gene: TRBV7-9
CDR3nt: TGTGCCAGCAGCAACGGGGGGAGCGAGCAGTACTTC
CDR3aa: CASSNGGSEQYF

j_gene: TRBJ1-1
abundance: many
d_gene: TRBD1
v_gene: TRBV5-1
CDR3nt: TGCGCCAGCAGCTCATACAGGGGAGCGAACACTGAAGCTTTCTTT
CDR3aa: CASSSYRGANTEAFF

j_gene: TRBJ2-5
abundance: medium-sized
d_gene: -
v_gene: TRBV5-6
CDR3nt: TGTGCCAGCAGCTTGTCGGCAGGGAAGAAGACCCAGTACTTC
CDR3aa: CASSLSAGKKTQYF

j_gene: TRBJ1-1
abundance: many
d_gene: -
v_gene: TRBV28
CDR3nt: TGTGCCAGCAGTTTAGTTCAGAAGACCACTGAAGCTTTCTTT
CDR3aa: CASSLVQKTTEAFF

j_gene: TRBJ2-2
abundance: few
d_gene: -
v_gene: TRBV29-1
CDR3nt: TGCAGCGTCGAGGCCAGGGGTTTCGCCGGGGAGCTGTTTTTT
CDR3aa: CSVEARGFAGELFF

j_gene: TRBJ1-3
abundance: -
d_gene: -
v_gene: TRBV24-1
CDR3nt: TGTGCCACCAGTGACGACTTATTCGGGGCCTCTGGAAACACCATATATTTT
CDR3aa: CATSDDLFGASGNTIYF

j_gene: TRBJ1-2
abundance: many
d_gene: -
v_gene: TRBV6-6
CDR3nt: TGTGCCAGCAGCTCGCCGGGAAAGGGTGACTATGGCTACACCTTC
CDR3aa: CASSSPGKGDYGYTF

j_gene: TRBJ2-3
abundance: few
d_gene: -
v_gene: TRBV5-4
CDR3nt: TGTGCCAGCAGCTTGATTATTTTACCGGCTGGCACAGATACGCAGTATTTT
CDR3aa: CASSLIILPAGTDTQYF

j_gene: TRBJ2-7
abundance: medium-sized
d_gene: -
v_gene: TRBV6-5
CDR3nt: TGTGCCAGCAGTTACGGGACCCGGGCCTACTTC
CDR3aa: CASSYGTRAYF

j_gene: TRBJ2-3
abundance: many
d_gene: TRBD2
v_gene: TRBV29-1
CDR3nt: TGCAGCGTTGAGGGAGGGGCCCGCACAGATACGCAGTATTTT
CDR3aa: CSVEGGARTDTQYF

j_gene: TRBJ2-3
abundance: few
d_gene: -
v_gene: TRBV2
CDR3nt: TGTGCCGCCTCCGCCCCTCGCAGCACAGATACGCAGTATTTT
CDR3aa: CAASAPRSTDTQYF

j_gene: TRBJ1-2
abundance: many
d_gene: TRBD1
v_gene: TRBV6-5
CDR3nt: TGTGCCAGCAGACACGACAGGGACTATGGCTACACCTTC
CDR3aa: CASRHDRDYGYTF

j_gene: TRBJ2-3
abundance: many
d_gene: -
v_gene: TRBV4-2
CDR3nt: TGTGCCAGCAGCCATGCGGCAGATACGCAGTATTTT
CDR3aa: CASSHAADTQYF

j_gene: TRBJ2-7
abundance: many
d_gene: -
v_gene: TRBV10-3
CDR3nt: TGTGCCATCAGTGGGCGGGAAAACGAGCAGTACTTC
CDR3aa: CAISGRENEQYF

j_gene: TRBJ2-5
abundance: -
d_gene: -
v_gene: TRBV27
CDR3nt: TGTGCCAGCAGTGACCGGGGACAAGAGACCCAGTACTTC
CDR3aa: CASSDRGQETQYF

j_gene: TRBJ2-1
abundance: -
d_gene: TRBD1
v_gene: TRBV20-1
CDR3nt: TGCAGTGCAAGGCGACAGGGCTCCTACAATGAGCAGTTCTTC
CDR3aa: CSARRQGSYNEQFF

j_gene: TRBJ2-7
abundance: medium-sized
d_gene: TRBD2
v_gene: TRBV20-1
CDR3nt: TGCAGTGCTCAGACTAGCGGGAGTTACGAGCAGTACTTC
CDR3aa: CSAQTSGSYEQYF

j_gene: TRBJ1-2
abundance: many
d_gene: -
v_gene: TRBV19
CDR3nt: TGTGCCAGTAGTATGATACTCCCCGGGCGCTATGGCTACACCTTC
CDR3aa: CASSMILPGRYGYTF

j_gene: TRBJ2-7
abundance: medium-sized
d_gene: TRBD2
v_gene: TRBV28
CDR3nt: TGTGCCAGCAGCCTTACCCCTAGCGGGAGGACCGAGCAGTACTTC
CDR3aa: CASSLTPSGRTEQYF

j_gene: TRBJ1-6
abundance: many
d_gene: TRBD1
v_gene: TRBV5-1
CDR3nt: TGCGCCAGCAGCCCGTCGGGACAGACATATAATTCACCCCTCCACTTT
CDR3aa: CASSPSGQTYNSPLHF

j_gene: TRBJ1-4
abundance: medium-sized
d_gene: -
v_gene: TRBV28
CDR3nt: TGTGCCAGCAGCTACCTTGGAGTGTCTAATGAAAAACTGTTTTTT
CDR3aa: CASSYLGVSNEKLFF

j_gene: TRBJ2-3
abundance: -
d_gene: -
v_gene: TRBV27
CDR3nt: TGTGCCAGCAGTTTATCAACCGGGTTCACAGATACGCAGTATTTT
CDR3aa: CASSLSTGFTDTQYF

j_gene: TRBJ2-5
abundance: medium-sized
d_gene: -
v_gene: TRBV7-8
CDR3nt: TGTGCCAGCAGCAAGGACAGACAAGAGACCCAGTACTTC
CDR3aa: CASSKDRQETQYF

j_gene: TRBJ2-5
abundance: medium-sized
d_gene: -
v_gene: TRBV6-1
CDR3nt: TGTGCCAGCAGTAAGACCCGCATCCAAGAGACCCAGTACTTC
CDR3aa: CASSKTRIQETQYF

j_gene: TRBJ1-1
abundance: -
d_gene: -
v_gene: TRBV28
CDR3nt: TGTGCCAGCAGCCCCGGCAGCAGATACCATGCTTTCTTT
CDR3aa: CASSPGSRYHAFF

j_gene: TRBJ2-2
abundance: many
d_gene: TRBD2
v_gene: TRBV7-8
CDR3nt: TGTGCCAGCAGCCCTCCAAGCGGGGGGGCCGCCGGGGAGCTGTTTTTT
CDR3aa: CASSPPSGGAAGELFF

j_gene: TRBJ2-1
abundance: many
d_gene: -
v_gene: TRBV10-3
CDR3nt: TGTGCCATCAGGGGTCGGGACTCCTACAATGAGCAGTTCTTC
CDR3aa: CAIRGRDSYNEQFF

j_gene: TRBJ1-5
abundance: few
d_gene: -
v_gene: TRBV6-2/TRBV6-3
CDR3nt: TGTGCCAGCAGTCGACAGAGCAATCAGCCCCAGCATTTT
CDR3aa: CASSRQSNQPQHF

j_gene: TRBJ2-7
abundance: many
d_gene: TRBD2
v_gene: TRBV20-1
CDR3nt: TGCAGTGCGAAAGGACTAGCGGGACTGGGTCCCTCCTACGAGCAGTACTTC
CDR3aa: CSAKGLAGLGPSYEQYF

j_gene: TRBJ2-2
abundance: medium-sized
d_gene: -
v_gene: TRBV5-1
CDR3nt: TGCGCCAGCAGCTTGGCAGGGGCGAACACCGGGGAGCTGTTTTTT
CDR3aa: CASSLAGANTGELFF

j_gene: TRBJ1-2
abundance: few
d_gene: -
v_gene: TRBV20-1
CDR3nt: TGCAGTGCTTCTACTAACTATGGCTACACCTTC
CDR3aa: CSASTNYGYTF

j_gene: TRBJ1-5
abundance: medium-sized
d_gene: -
v_gene: TRBV3-1
CDR3nt: TGTGCCAGCAGCCTAACGGGCCAGCCCCAGCATTTT
CDR3aa: CASSLTGQPQHF

j_gene: TRBJ1-5
abundance: few
d_gene: -
v_gene: TRBV20-1
CDR3nt: TGCAGTGCTAGAGTCCCGGGCTTACTCAATCAGCCCCAGCATTTT
CDR3aa: CSARVPGLLNQPQHF

j_gene: TRBJ2-2
abundance: many
d_gene: TRBD1
v_gene: TRBV2
CDR3nt: TGTGCCAGCAGTCGACAGGGGTCGAACACCGGGGAGCTGTTTTTT
CDR3aa: CASSRQGSNTGELFF

j_gene: TRBJ2-5
abundance: few
d_gene: -
v_gene: TRBV20-1
CDR3nt: TGCAGTGCTAGAGATACCGAGGCGGGGGCACCGGGAGAGACCCAGTACTTC
CDR3aa: CSARDTEAGAPGETQYF

j_gene: TRBJ2-3
abundance: many
d_gene: -
v_gene: TRBV5-1
CDR3nt: TGCGCCAGCAGCTTGGTTGGCCCAGATACGCAGTATTTT
CDR3aa: CASSLVGPDTQYF

j_gene: TRBJ2-2
abundance: many
d_gene: -
v_gene: TRBV7-6
CDR3nt: TGTGCCAGCAGCTTATATCCGGGATCGAACACCGGGGAGCTGTTTTTT
CDR3aa: CASSLYPGSNTGELFF

j_gene: TRBJ1-2
abundance: large
d_gene: TRBD1
v_gene: TRBV2
CDR3nt: TGTGCCAGCAGTACAAGCGGGACAGCTATTTCCTATGGCTACACCTTC
CDR3aa: CASSTSGTAISYGYTF

j_gene: TRBJ2-2
abundance: many
d_gene: -
v_gene: TRBV12-3/TRBV12-4
CDR3nt: TGTGCCAGCAGTTTTCGGGGACAAGGTTACACCGGGGAGCTGTTTTTT
CDR3aa: CASSFRGQGYTGELFF

j_gene: TRBJ2-5
abundance: many
d_gene: -
v_gene: TRBV6-2/TRBV6-3
CDR3nt: TGTGCCAGCAGTTACTCGAGAGGGTTCGAGACCCAGTACTTC
CDR3aa: CASSYSRGFETQYF

j_gene: TRBJ1-1
abundance: many
d_gene: -
v_gene: TRBV11-2
CDR3nt: TGTGCCAGCAGCTTGGAGACAGAAAAAGCTTTCTTT
CDR3aa: CASSLETEKAFF

j_gene: TRBJ2-5
abundance: many
d_gene: TRBD2
v_gene: TRBV7-2
CDR3nt: TGTGCCAGCAGCTTAATGGGAGGGGAAGAGACCCAGTACTTC
CDR3aa: CASSLMGGEETQYF

j_gene: TRBJ2-7
abundance: many
d_gene: -
v_gene: TRBV23-1
CDR3nt: TGCGCCAGCAGTCAAACCGACGGGGGTCCGAACGACGAGCAGTACTTC
CDR3aa: CASSQTDGGPNDEQYF